This T cell receptor (beta chain) appears in the sequencing data of a study of human T cells and chemical hapten exposure. As for the study in general: Variation in per-sample TCR yields came mainly from small pooled library volume differences.

Within the library, unique molecular identifiers were attached to each individual cDNA molecule. TCRdb reprocessed the RACE reads via MiXCR and lists one record per CDR3 protein. The profile shows approximately 44,000 distinct CDR3 sequences, 4.4% of them singletons. This clonotype was counted at least ten times. Time point defined: healthy volunteer bleed at 2 weeks. It was unfractionated whole blood from which total RNA was extracted. The germline gives CDR1 SGHAT, CDR2 FQNNGV. Trimming took 1 base from V and 4 from J, leaving 8 bases between them. The CDR3 contains 14 residues. This receptor was obtained from a human donor in good health. Some clones in this sample may be carry-over from other donors' samples. The chain uses TRBV11-2 and TRBJ1-3; D unresolved. The material sequenced was whole blood. The CDR3 nucleotides are TGTGCCAGCAGCTTAGGGGCCGAGGGAAACACCATATATTTT. Amino acids: CASSLGAEGNTIYF.